The 27 T cell receptor beta chains listed next were all sequenced from one sample in a study of shared clonotypes between healthy human individuals (dated by TCRdb to about 2020). The protocol used for the library was the immunoSEQ multiplex PCR assay. The source is immuneACCESS, and TCRdb retained only in-frame sequences with V and J called. Part of the clones is not carried over; for the studies checked, unresolved V genes explain less than half of this, and the remainder is unexplained. This sample gives 2 million to 2.5 million clones in total; roughly 90% of them show up just once. The top ten constitute roughly 0.34% of the sample. What was sequenced was naive CD4+ T cells from PBMCs. The meaning of the sample's cell subset or site label: CD45RA+ positively selected. These receptors were collected from a man aged 18 to 29 in good health. Some clones in this sample may be carry-over from other donors' samples.

This chain uses TRBV11-2 with TRBJ2-7, with D possibly TRBD2 on 5 matching bases. There are 16 residues in the CDR3. Germline CDR1 reads SGHAT; CDR2 reads FQNNGV. V shed 5 bases and J shed 0 bases, with 17 bases lying between them. CDR3: CASSPTGGLSSYEQYF. The CDR3 bases are TGTGCCAGCAGCCCCACCGGTGGACTCAGCTCCTACGAGCAGTACTTC. Complete variable domain (other parts from reference TRBV11-2 and TRBJ2-7): EAGVAQSPRYKIIEKRQSVAFWCNPISGHATLYWYQQILGQGPKLLIQFQNNGVVDDSQLPKDRFSAERLKGVDSTLKIQPAKLEDSAVYLCASSPTGGLSSYEQYFGPGTRLTVT.

The J gene is TRBJ2-7, the V gene TRBV11-2; the match to TRBD2 covers 9 bases. The V and J ends lost 5 bases and 0 bases, in that order; junction bases with no gene match: 8. The V gene's germline CDR1 is SGHAT and CDR2 FQNNGV. There are 16 residues in the CDR3. In DNA form, the CDR3 reads TGTGCCAGCAGCCTACTGATTAGCGGGAGCTCCTACGAGCAGTACTTC. Translated: CASSLLISGSSYEQYF.

For this clone: Other nucleotide sequences in the sample specify the same CDR3. The rearrangement links TRBV7-3 to TRBJ1-1, with D uncertain. This CDR3 has 13 residues. Looked up from germline, CDR1 is SGHTA and CDR2 is FQGTGA. Trimming cost V 4 bases and J 1 base, with 7 bases left between them. Here the CDR3 reads CASSSDGNTEAFF. The DNA of the CDR3 is TGTGCCAGCAGCTCCGACGGGAACACTGAAGCTTTCTTT.

CDR3 bases: TGTGCCAGCAGCTTGGTCTCGGGGACCTACAATGAGCAGTTCTTC. Protein sequence: CASSLVSGTYNEQFF. V usage is TRBV5-5 and J usage is TRBJ2-1, with D maybe TRBD2 (5 bases). The CDR3 contains 15 residues. V shed 0 bases and J shed 2 bases, with 9 bases lying between them. Germline values: CDR1 SGHKS, CDR2 YYEKEE (reference sequence).

CDR3 loop: CASSVQGRGAYEQYF. The CDR3, as DNA: TGTGCCAGTAGTGTTCAGGGAAGGGGTGCCTACGAGCAGTACTTC. This rearrangement joins TRBV19 to TRBJ2-7, with D perhaps TRBD1 (5 bases). Germline V gene sequence: CDR1 LNHDA, CDR2 SQIVND (reference sequence). The V gene lost 5 bases and the J gene lost 2 bases, with 16 bases spanning the gap. The CDR3 runs to 15 residues. Filled out from reference TRBV19 and TRBJ2-7, the complete variable domain reads DGGITQSPKYLFRKEGQNVTLSCEQNLNHDAMYWYRQDPGQGLRLIYYSQIVNDFQKGDIAEGYSVSREKKESFPLTVTSAQKNPTAFYLCASSVQGRGAYEQYFGPGTRLTVT.

The chain links TRBV7-3 to TRBJ2-3, with TRBD2 matching over 9 bases. The germline gives CDR1 SGHTA, CDR2 FQGTGA. This CDR3 is built from 17 residues. Trimming cost V 0 bases and J 1 base; bases outside gene matches: 5. CDR3: CASSLTRGREGTDTQYF. CDR3 coding DNA: TGTGCCAGCAGCTTAACCCGCGGGAGGGAGGGCACAGATACGCAGTATTTT.

The chain recombines TRBV5-1 with TRBJ2-7, with D tentatively TRBD1 or TRBD2 (5 bases each). Per the germline V gene, CDR1 is SGHRS and CDR2 is YFSETQ. V was trimmed by 6 bases and J by 6 bases, leaving 19 bases between them. CDR3 length: 14 residues. The CDR3 is CASTLPGPTPEQYF. The CDR3, as DNA: TGCGCCAGCACCCTCCCGGGACCAACGCCCGAGCAGTACTTC.

This clone has only one observation. V is TRBV7-2 and J is TRBJ2-3, with unresolved D. Germline assignment: CDR1 SGHTA and CDR2 FQGNSA. Trimming left V 5 bases short and J 0 bases short, with 12 bases between. CDR3 size: 15 residues. CDR3 in amino acids: CASSNPGPSTDTQYF. CDR3 sequence (DNA): TGTGCCAGCAGCAATCCGGGTCCTAGCACAGATACGCAGTATTTT. Full variable domain (outside the CDR3, taken from reference TRBV7-2 and TRBJ2-3): GAGVSQSPSNKVTEKGKDVELRCDPISGHTALYWYRQSLGQGLEFLIYFQGNSAPDKSGLPSDRFSAERTGGSVSTLTIQRTQQEDSAVYLCASSNPGPSTDTQYFGPGTRLTVL.

V usage is TRBV29-1 and J usage is TRBJ2-5; 9 bases are shared with TRBD2. There are 13 residues in the CDR3. The junction had 0 bases not matched to a gene; V was cut back by 0 bases and J by 4 bases. CDR1 and CDR2 from the germline V gene are SQVTM and ANQGSEA. CDR3 in amino acids: CSVEERGGETQYF. The CDR3 DNA follows: TGCAGCGTTGAAGAGCGGGGGGGAGAGACCCAGTACTTC.

The chain couples TRBV27 to TRBJ1-2, with a tentative D call TRBD1 (5 bases). Trimming stripped 3 bases from V and 8 bases from J, with 16 bases between. The CDR3 totals 14 residues. Germline CDR1 reads MNHEY; CDR2 reads SMNVEV (reference sequence). Here the CDR3 DNA reads TGTGCCAGCAGTTTTAGATTCAGGGTTGGAGGCTACACCTTC. Protein product: CASSFRFRVGGYTF.

The rearrangement uses TRBV28 and TRBJ1-1; 7 bases are shared with TRBD1. Unmatched junction bases numbered 10, after V lost 6 bases and J lost 3 bases. Germline V gives CDR1 MDHEN, CDR2 SYDVKM. This CDR3 spans 15 amino acids. CDR3 amino acids: CASRVPGGSHTEAFF. For the CDR3, the DNA is TGTGCCAGCAGGGTCCCAGGGGGTAGTCACACTGAAGCTTTCTTT.

This rearrangement joins TRBV2 to TRBJ1-2, with D maybe TRBD1 (5 bases). The V gene's germline CDR1 is SNHLY and CDR2 FYNNEI. CDR3 length: 13 amino acids. Trimming removed 6 bases at V and 2 bases at J, with 10 bases between. Written as DNA, the CDR3 is TGTGCCAGCAGGTGGAGACAGAACTATGGCTACACCTTC. Amino acids: CASRWRQNYGYTF.

The chain couples TRBV5-5 to TRBJ1-2, with a possible D match to TRBD1 (6 bases). Trimming removed 2 bases from V and 5 bases from J, with 13 bases in between. Germline CDR1 is SGHKS and CDR2 is YYEKEE (reference sequence). The CDR3 is 14 residues long. The CDR3 nucleotides read TGTGCCAGCAGCTTAGACTGGACAGTTTATGGCTACACCTTC. Residues: CASSLDWTVYGYTF.

The rearrangement links TRBV6-5 to TRBJ1-2; D not certain. CDR3 length: 12 amino acids. Per germline, CDR1 MNHEY and CDR2 SVGAGI. V lost 6 bases to trimming and J lost 7 bases, with 12 bases between them. As DNA, the CDR3 is TGTGCCAGCAGCCTAGGCCCGGGTGGCTACACCTTC. Protein: CASSLGPGGYTF.

V usage is TRBV9 and J usage is TRBJ2-3, with D perhaps matching TRBD1 (6 bases). Germline lookup yields CDR1 SGDLS and CDR2 YYNGEE. The CDR3 is 14 amino acids. V was pared by 1 base and J by 5 bases, with 11 bases between. CDR3: CASSVLQGQDTQYF. CDR3 nucleotides: TGTGCCAGCAGCGTACTGCAGGGGCAAGATACGCAGTATTTT.

The chain uses TRBV27 and TRBJ2-2; a weak D match, TRBD2 (6 bases). The length of the CDR3 is 16 residues. Trimming pared 2 bases from V and 1 base from J, leaving 11 bases between. CDR1 is MNHEY, CDR2 SMNVEV, per germline (reference sequence). Here the CDR3 DNA reads TGTGCCAGCAGTTTAGGGCTAGCGAAGAACACCGGGGAGCTGTTTTTT. This gives the protein CASSLGLAKNTGELFF.

The V gene is TRBV14, the J gene TRBJ2-2, with D possibly TRBD2 on 5 matching bases. Trimming took 2 bases from V and 5 from J, leaving 9 bases between them. The CDR3 has 14 residues. Germline CDR1 and CDR2: SGHDN and FVKESK. The CDR3 sequence: CASSQLRGTGELFF. The CDR3 region has the DNA TGTGCCAGCAGCCAACTCAGAGGGACCGGGGAGCTGTTTTTT. Supplemented by reference TRBV14 and TRBJ2-2, the full variable domain reads EAGVTQFPSHSVIEKGQTVTLRCDPISGHDNLYWYRRVMGKEIKFLLHFVKESKQDESGMPNNRFLAERTGGTYSTLKVQPAELEDSGVYFCASSQLRGTGELFFGEGSRLTVL.

The gene calls are TRBV28 and TRBJ2-5; 9 bases match TRBD1. With 7 bases clipped from V and 2 bases from J, the junction kept 5 bases outside the gene matches. CDR1 is MDHEN, CDR2 SYDVKM, per germline. The CDR3 sequence is 14 residues long. This CDR3 reads CASISGTGQETQYF. The CDR3 DNA is TGTGCCAGCATATCCGGGACAGGGCAAGAGACCCAGTACTTC.

The V gene is TRBV13, the J gene TRBJ2-1, with 15 bases that match TRBD2. The CDR3 spans 16 residues. After removal of 5 bases from V and 10 bases from J, the junction contained 9 bases not matched to a gene. The germline V gene encodes CDR1 PRHDT and CDR2 FYEKMQ (reference sequence). DNA of the CDR3: TGTGCCAGCAGCCCGCCCCCCGGGACTAGCGGGAGGGAGCAGTTCTTC. This codes for CASSPPPGTSGREQFF.

The chain employs TRBV10-3 and TRBJ2-1, with 15 bases lining up with TRBD2. Per the germline V gene, CDR1 is ENHRY and CDR2 is SYGVKD. After removal of 3 bases from V and 5 bases from J, the junction contained 2 bases not matched to a gene. There are 16 residues in the CDR3. The chain's CDR3 is CAISDRTSGRDNEQFF. In DNA, the CDR3 is TGTGCCATCAGTGATCGGACTAGCGGGAGGGACAATGAGCAGTTCTTC.

J is TRBJ2-7 and V is TRBV7-3; 8 bases are shared with TRBD2. In germline, CDR1 is SGHTA, CDR2 FQGTGA. Unmatched junction bases numbered 12, after V lost 3 bases and J lost 2 bases. This CDR3 spans 17 amino acids. CDR3 DNA: TGTGCCAGCAGCTTTGGGGCTATAGCGGGACTACCCTACGAGCAGTACTTC. Residues: CASSFGAIAGLPYEQYF.

The chain couples TRBV5-6 to TRBJ2-7; D remains unclear. V dropped 1 base and J dropped 1 base, with 9 bases sitting between them. The CDR3 is 14 residues long. Germline V gives CDR1 SGHDT, CDR2 YYEEEE. The DNA of the CDR3 is TGTGCCAGCAGCTTGTTCAAGGCTTCCTACGAGCAGTACTTC. It encodes CASSLFKASYEQYF.

The chain recombines TRBV19 with TRBJ1-2; D remains unclear. Germline assignment: CDR1 LNHDA and CDR2 SQIVND (reference sequence). The CDR3 length is 14 residues. Trimming cost V 5 bases and J 3 bases, with 13 bases left between them. The CDR3 spells CASSGTRMDYGYTF. The DNA for the CDR3 is TGTGCCAGTAGTGGCACTAGAATGGACTATGGCTACACCTTC. Full variable domain (remainder filled in from reference TRBV19 and TRBJ1-2): DGGITQSPKYLFRKEGQNVTLSCEQNLNHDAMYWYRQDPGQGLRLIYYSQIVNDFQKGDIAEGYSVSREKKESFPLTVTSAQKNPTAFYLCASSGTRMDYGYTFGSGTRLTVV.

The chain carries TRBV5-1 and TRBJ2-7; the match to TRBD2 covers 10 bases. The V and J ends lost 0 bases and 6 bases, in that order; junction bases with no gene match: 12. Germline loops: CDR1 SGHRS, CDR2 YFSETQ. This CDR3 contains 17 residues. CDR3 DNA sequence: TGCGCCAGCAGCTTGGGGGTTGTGGCTAGCGGGAGTAGCGAGCAGTACTTC. Protein sequence: CASSLGVVASGSSEQYF.

This clone was seen just once. The rearrangement joins TRBV28 to TRBJ1-1; perhaps TRBD1 as D (5 bases). V lost 11 bases and J 0 bases, leaving 13 bases between the germline ends. Germline V CDR1 and CDR2: MDHEN, SYDVKM. The CDR3 is 13 residues long. Written as DNA, the CDR3 is TGTGCCTTAGGGACGGCGATGAACACTGAAGCTTTCTTT. Amino acid sequence: CALGTAMNTEAFF.

The genes are TRBV21-1 and TRBJ2-3. TRBV21-1 is marked as a pseudogene. The CDR3 totals 14 residues. This CDR3 is CASSPHRGTDTQYF. CDR3 in DNA: TGTGCCAGCAGCCCGCATAGGGGCACAGATACGCAGTATTTT.

This clone appeared once. This sequence joins TRBV5-6 and TRBJ2-3; D remains ambiguous. The V and J ends lost 2 bases and 6 bases respectively, with 10 bases between them. This CDR3 has 13 residues. Germline CDR1 SGHDT, CDR2 YYEEEE. The CDR3, as DNA: TGTGCCAGCAGCTTAAATCTAGGGGATACGCAGTATTTT. Amino acids: CASSLNLGDTQYF.